The clone carrying this T cell receptor beta chain was found many times. The antigen remains unidentified. TCRdb recomputed calls from the 5' RACE reads with MiXCR, one row per CDR3 protein. The data show fewer than 400,000 distinct CDR3 sequences, with roughly 15% seen just once and 20% to 25% held by the top ten. This sample was taken from a study of T-cell memory formation after mild COVID-19. Study background: There were largely donor-specific TCR clusters.

The CDR3 is 13 amino acids. CDR1 is SGHNT, CDR2 YYREEE, per germline (reference sequence). J gave up 7 bases and V 0 bases, and 2 bases lay outside the gene matches. General study points: Contracting clones localized mainly to CM and EM when CD4+ and mainly to EMRA when CD8+. Pre-infection memory carried some responding clones, suggesting that cross-reactive memory joined.

Sequenced sample: PBMCs or a T cell subset sorted from them (not recorded which). The source is a man between 18 and 29 years old who had mild COVID-19 (a few samples of this study predate the infection). Cell type and time point are not known. The chain is built from TRBV5-4 and TRBJ1-1; 8 nucleotides agree with TRBD1. CDR3 in DNA: TGTGCCAGCAGCTTGGGTGGGACAGGTGAAGCTTTCTTT. It translates to CASSLGGTGEAFF.